This T cell receptor (beta chain) was sequenced during a study of sequential checkpoint blockade in melanoma. For the study at large: Both treatment sequences were followed by maintenance nivolumab.

TCRdb's table, derived via immunoSEQ multiplex PCR, lists solely in-frame clones and lacks some. The profile shows some 19,000 clones, around 83% of them singletons. Indicated treatment: randomized to nivolumab then ipilimumab (arm A) or the reverse (arm B). Sequenced here: CD8+ T cells sorted from blood (inferred from file names), sampled from a patient given nivolumab and ipilimumab in sequence. The sequence came from a human donor with melanoma.

The CDR3 nucleotides read TGTGCCAGCAGTGAGCGGGGGCTCTACGAGCAGTACTTC. Amino acids: CASSERGLYEQYF. V and J are TRBV6-8 and TRBJ2-7; 8 positions match TRBD2. J was trimmed by 3 bases and V by 5 bases; bases with no gene match: 3. Germline V CDR1 and CDR2: MNHGY, SAAAGT. There are 13 residues in the CDR3.